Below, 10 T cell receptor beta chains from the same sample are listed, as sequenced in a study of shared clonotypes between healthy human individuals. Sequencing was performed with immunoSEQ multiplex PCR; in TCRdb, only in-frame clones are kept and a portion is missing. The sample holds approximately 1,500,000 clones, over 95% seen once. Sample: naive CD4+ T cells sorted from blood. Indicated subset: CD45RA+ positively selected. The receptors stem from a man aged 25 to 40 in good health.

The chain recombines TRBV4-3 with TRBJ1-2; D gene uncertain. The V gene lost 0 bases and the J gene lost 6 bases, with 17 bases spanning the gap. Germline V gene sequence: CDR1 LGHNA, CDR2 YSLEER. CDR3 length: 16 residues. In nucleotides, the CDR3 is TGCGCCAGCAGCCAAGATCTAGGTCATAAGTTTGATGGCTACACCTTC. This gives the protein CASSQDLGHKFDGYTF.

The CDR3 loop is CASSPRGRGLTTGELFF. As DNA, the CDR3 is TGTGCCAGCAGCCCGCGTGGAAGGGGCTTGACGACCGGGGAGCTGTTTTTT. The rearrangement joins TRBV7-9 to TRBJ2-2; perhaps TRBD1 as D (5 bases). The germline V gene encodes CDR1 SEHNR and CDR2 FQNEAQ (reference sequence). The V and J ends lost 5 bases and 5 bases respectively, with 21 bases between them. The CDR3 contains 17 residues. Full variable domain (missing parts from reference TRBV7-9 and TRBJ2-2): DTGVSQNPRHKITKRGQNVTFRCDPISEHNRLYWYRQTLGQGPEFLTYFQNEAQLEKSRLLSDRFSAERPKGSFSTLEIQRTEQGDSAMYLCASSPRGRGLTTGELFFGEGSRLTVL.

The CDR3 DNA reads as TGTGCCAGCAGTTCGATTGGGACAGGGTTGGAGACCCAGTACTTC. Translating gives CASSSIGTGLETQYF. This sequence joins TRBV28 and TRBJ2-5, with TRBD1 matching over 9 bases. Losses at the gene ends were 4 bases for V and 5 bases for J; bases not matched to a gene: 8. This CDR3 region has 15 residues. CDR1 is MDHEN, CDR2 SYDVKM, per germline.

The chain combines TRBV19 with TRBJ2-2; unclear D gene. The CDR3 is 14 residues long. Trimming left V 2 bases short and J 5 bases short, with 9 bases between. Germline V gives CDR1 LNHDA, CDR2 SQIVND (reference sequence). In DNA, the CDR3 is TGTGCCAGTAGTATACCCGGGCAAACCGGGGAGCTGTTTTTT. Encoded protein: CASSIPGQTGELFF.

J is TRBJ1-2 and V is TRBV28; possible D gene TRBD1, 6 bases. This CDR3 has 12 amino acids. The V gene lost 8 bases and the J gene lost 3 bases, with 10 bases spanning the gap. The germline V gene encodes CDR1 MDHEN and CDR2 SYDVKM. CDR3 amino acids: CASGGLHYGYTF. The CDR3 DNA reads TGTGCCAGCGGGGGCCTCCACTATGGCTACACCTTC.

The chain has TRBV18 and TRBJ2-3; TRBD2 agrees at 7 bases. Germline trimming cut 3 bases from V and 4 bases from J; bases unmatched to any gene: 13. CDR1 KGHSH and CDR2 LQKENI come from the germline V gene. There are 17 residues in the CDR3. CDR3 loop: CASSPTGGKGVADTQYF. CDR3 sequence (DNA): TGTGCCAGCTCACCGACGGGAGGTAAAGGGGTGGCAGATACGCAGTATTTT. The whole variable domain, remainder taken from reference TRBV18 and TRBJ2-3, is NAGVMQNPRHLVRRRGQEARLRCSPMKGHSHVYWYRQLPEEGLKFMVYLQKENIIDESGMPKERFSAEFPKEGPSILRIQQVVRGDSAAYFCASSPTGGKGVADTQYFGPGTRLTVL.

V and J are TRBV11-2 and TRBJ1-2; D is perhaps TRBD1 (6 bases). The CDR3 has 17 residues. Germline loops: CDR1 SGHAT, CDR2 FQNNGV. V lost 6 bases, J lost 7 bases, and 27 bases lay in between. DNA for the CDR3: TGTGCCAGCAGTATCCTGGGGGCGGGTAGGCCCTTGGGTGGCTACACCTTC. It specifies CASSILGAGRPLGGYTF.

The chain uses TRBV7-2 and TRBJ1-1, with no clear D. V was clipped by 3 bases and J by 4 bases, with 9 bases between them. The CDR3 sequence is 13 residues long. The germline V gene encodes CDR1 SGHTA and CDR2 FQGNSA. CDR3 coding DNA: TGTGCCAGCAGCTTTCATACGGGCACTGAAGCTTTCTTT. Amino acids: CASSFHTGTEAFF. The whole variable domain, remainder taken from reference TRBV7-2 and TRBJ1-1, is GAGVSQSPSNKVTEKGKDVELRCDPISGHTALYWYRQSLGQGLEFLIYFQGNSAPDKSGLPSDRFSAERTGGSVSTLTIQRTQQEDSAVYLCASSFHTGTEAFFGQGTRLTVV.

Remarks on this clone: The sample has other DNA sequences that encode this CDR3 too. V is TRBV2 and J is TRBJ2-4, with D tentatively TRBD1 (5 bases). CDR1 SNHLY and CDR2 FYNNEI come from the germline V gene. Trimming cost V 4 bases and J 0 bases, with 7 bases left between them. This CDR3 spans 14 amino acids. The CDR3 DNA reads TGTGCCAGCAGTGGGCAGGGAGCCAAAAACATTCAGTACTTC. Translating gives CASSGQGAKNIQYF. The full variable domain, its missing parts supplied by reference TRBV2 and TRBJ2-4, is EPEVTQTPSHQVTQMGQEVILRCVPISNHLYFYWYRQILGQKVEFLVSFYNNEISEKSEIFDDQFSVERPDGSNFTLKIRSTKLEDSAMYFCASSGQGAKNIQYFGAGTRLSVL.

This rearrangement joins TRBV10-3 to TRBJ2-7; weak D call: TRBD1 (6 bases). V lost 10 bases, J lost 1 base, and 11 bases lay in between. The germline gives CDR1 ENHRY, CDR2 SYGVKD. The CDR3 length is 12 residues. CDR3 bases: TGTGCCACCAGGACAGCGTCCTACGAGCAGTACTTC. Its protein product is CATRTASYEQYF.